These T cell receptor beta chains were read from a single sample in a study of response to subunit inactivated influenza vaccine. TCRdb re-called the RT-PCR reads with MiXCR, one entry per CDR3 protein. The sample consists of a few hundred thousand distinct CDR3 sequences, around 13% of them appearing once. The specimen comprised PBMCs from blood, sampled less than 13 days after vaccination. The receptors stem from a man aged 45 to 65 who received an inactivated influenza vaccine. The CDR3 runs from the conserved cysteine through the conserved F or W. The D gene is left open where the match is weak. A row's size may be missing; if present it is once, few, many or a size class.

V	size	D	J	CDR3	DNA
TRBV29-1	NA	TRBD2	TRBJ2-1	CSVVGRSYNEQFF	TGCAGCGTTGTCGGGAGGTCCTACAATGAGCAGTTCTTC
TRBV18	few	TRBD2	TRBJ2-5	CASSPAGAETQYF	TGTGCCAGCTCACCAGCGGGAGCGGAGACCCAGTACTTC
TRBV4-2	few	TRBD1	TRBJ2-1	CASSQEGQGARNEQFF	TGTGCCAGCAGCCAAGAGGGACAGGGGGCGCGGAATGAGCAGTTCTTC
TRBV3-1	NA	NA	TRBJ1-1	CASSPGADANTEAFF	TGTGCCAGCAGCCCCGGCGCGGACGCGAACACTGAAGCTTTCTTT
TRBV30	many	NA	TRBJ2-3	CAWSVQAHNTDTQYF	TGTGCCTGGAGTGTACAGGCCCACAACACAGATACGCAGTATTTT
TRBV7-2	NA	TRBD1	TRBJ1-5	CASSLGGQGAGNQPQHF	TGTGCCAGCAGCTTAGGTGGACAGGGGGCGGGCAATCAGCCCCAGCATTTT
TRBV7-9	many	NA	TRBJ1-1	CASSLGRPTEAFF	TGTGCCAGCAGCTTAGGAAGACCGACTGAAGCTTTCTTT
TRBV28	NA	TRBD1	TRBJ2-3	CASSLLTGALLDTQYF	TGTGCCAGCAGTTTATTGACAGGGGCCCTCCTGGATACGCAGTATTTT
TRBV7-9	few	TRBD2	TRBJ2-2	CASSFGTSGDTGELFF	TGTGCCAGCAGCTTCGGGACTAGCGGAGATACCGGGGAGCTGTTTTTT
TRBV6-5	few	NA	TRBJ2-5	CASSYSRLAVQETQYF	TGTGCCAGCAGTTACTCCCGGTTAGCGGTACAAGAGACCCAGTACTTC
TRBV3-1	NA	NA	TRBJ1-2	CASSQARLGYTF	TGTGCCAGCAGCCAAGCTCGCCTTGGCTACACCTTC
TRBV24-1	NA	TRBD2	TRBJ2-2	CATSDYGTSGFTGELFF	TGTGCCACCAGTGATTACGGGACTAGCGGATTCACCGGGGAGCTGTTTTTT
TRBV4-3	few	NA	TRBJ2-1	CASSQDWGHEQFF	TGCGCCAGCAGCCAAGATTGGGGACATGAGCAGTTCTTC
TRBV7-8	NA	NA	TRBJ1-4	CASRHLGEKLFF	TGTGCCAGCAGACATTTAGGGGAAAAACTGTTTTTT
TRBV7-2	NA	TRBD2	TRBJ2-2	CASSLTQRGGTGELFF	TGTGCCAGCAGCTTAACACAAAGGGGAGGGACCGGGGAGCTGTTTTTT
TRBV7-9	many	NA	TRBJ1-5	CASSLVGGNQPQHF	TGTGCCAGCAGCTTAGTGGGAGGCAATCAGCCCCAGCATTTT
TRBV5-1	many	TRBD1	TRBJ1-1	CATKYRGDTEAFF	TGCGCCACCAAATACAGGGGAGACACTGAAGCTTTCTTT
TRBV7-2	few	NA	TRBJ2-3	CASSLAQSGDTQYF	TGTGCCAGCAGCTTAGCCCAGTCCGGAGATACGCAGTATTTT
TRBV5-1	few	NA	TRBJ2-7	CASSLRRSALYEQYF	TGCGCCAGCAGCTTGCGGCGCAGCGCCCTCTACGAGCAGTACTTC
TRBV7-9	few	TRBD1	TRBJ2-2	CASSHRDSLTGELFF	TGTGCCAGCAGCCACCGGGACAGTCTCACCGGGGAGCTGTTTTTT
TRBV27	NA	TRBD1	TRBJ2-7	CASSWDRGSNEQYF	TGTGCCAGCAGTTGGGACAGGGGCAGCAACGAGCAGTACTTC
TRBV12-3/TRBV12-4	NA	NA	TRBJ2-7	CASALEGQSSYEQYF	TGTGCCAGCGCCTTAGAGGGGCAGAGCTCCTACGAGCAGTACTTC
TRBV14	few	NA	TRBJ2-3	CASSQGQRTDTQYF	TGTGCCAGCAGCCAAGGGCAGCGCACAGATACGCAGTATTTT
TRBV11-2	few	NA	TRBJ1-2	CASSLDLSLNYGYTF	TGTGCCAGCAGCTTAGATCTCTCTCTAAACTATGGCTACACCTTC
TRBV20-1	NA	NA	TRBJ2-1	CSARDLLANEQFF	TGCAGTGCTAGAGACCTACTAGCAAATGAGCAGTTCTTC
TRBV20-1	few	NA	TRBJ1-4	CSASGGALNEKLFF	TGCAGTGCTAGCGGGGGGGCCCTAAATGAAAAACTGTTTTTT
TRBV28	NA	NA	TRBJ1-2	CASTPGRIYGYTF	TGTGCCAGCACCCCGGGACGGATTTATGGCTACACCTTC
TRBV9	NA	TRBD1	TRBJ2-7	CASSVVPTGGREQYF	TGTGCCAGCAGCGTAGTTCCGACAGGGGGTCGGGAGCAGTACTTC
TRBV7-2	once	TRBD1	TRBJ2-1	CASGHRGTDEQFF	TGTGCCAGCGGGCACAGGGGCACGGATGAGCAGTTCTTC
TRBV7-9	few	NA	TRBJ2-2	CASNRGRATGELFF	TGTGCCAGCAACCGTGGGCGGGCCACCGGGGAGCTGTTTTTT
TRBV5-1	many	NA	TRBJ2-3	CASSVDSRDTQYF	TGCGCCAGCAGCGTGGATAGCCGAGATACGCAGTATTTT